This T cell receptor (beta chain) was retrieved from a study of blood T cell repertoires in COVID-19. Overall study context: Sources were T cells, B-cell-depleted T cells, or PBMCs; the material itself was cDNA or gDNA.

In the source study's methods: Estimated nucleated cell counts came from reference gene primer amplification. Sequenced by immunoSEQ multiplex PCR; TCRdb stores in-frame clones only, minus some. D and trimming come from the DNA, and the V and J calls and clone size come from that table. The sample lists a few hundred thousand clones; roughly 88% were seen once. The CDR3 spans 17 residues. CDR1 LNHDA and CDR2 SQIVND come from the germline V gene (reference sequence). J gave up 2 bases and V 5 bases, and 10 bases lay outside the gene matches. The rearrangement uses TRBV19 and TRBJ2-7, with 12 bases matching TRBD2. The sample taken for sequencing was peripheral blood. The receptor's source is a human donor in a cohort sampled during active COVID-19. The CDR3 bases are TGTGCCAGTAGTCCCTGGGGACTAGCGGGTAAGGCCTACGAGCAGTACTTC. This codes for CASSPWGLAGKAYEQYF.